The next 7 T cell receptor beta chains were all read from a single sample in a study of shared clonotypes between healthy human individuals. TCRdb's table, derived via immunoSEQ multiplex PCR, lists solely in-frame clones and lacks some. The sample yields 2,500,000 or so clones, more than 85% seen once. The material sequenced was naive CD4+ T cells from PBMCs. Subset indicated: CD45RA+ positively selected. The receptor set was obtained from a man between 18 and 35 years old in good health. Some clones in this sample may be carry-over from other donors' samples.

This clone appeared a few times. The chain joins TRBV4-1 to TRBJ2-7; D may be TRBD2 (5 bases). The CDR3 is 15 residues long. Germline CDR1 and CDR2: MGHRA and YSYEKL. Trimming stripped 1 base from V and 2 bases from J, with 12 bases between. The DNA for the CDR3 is TGCGCCAGCAGCCAAGGAACCGGGGTCCCCTACGAGCAGTACTTC. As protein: CASSQGTGVPYEQYF.

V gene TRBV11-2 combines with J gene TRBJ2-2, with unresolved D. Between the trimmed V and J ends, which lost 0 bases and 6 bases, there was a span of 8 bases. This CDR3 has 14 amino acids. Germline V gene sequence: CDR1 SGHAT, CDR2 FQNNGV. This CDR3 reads CASSLELAAGELFF. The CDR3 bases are TGTGCCAGCAGCTTAGAGTTGGCGGCCGGGGAGCTGTTTTTT. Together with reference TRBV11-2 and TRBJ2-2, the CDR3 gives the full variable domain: EAGVAQSPRYKIIEKRQSVAFWCNPISGHATLYWYQQILGQGPKLLIQFQNNGVVDDSQLPKDRFSAERLKGVDSTLKIQPAKLEDSAVYLCASSLELAAGELFFGEGSRLTVL.

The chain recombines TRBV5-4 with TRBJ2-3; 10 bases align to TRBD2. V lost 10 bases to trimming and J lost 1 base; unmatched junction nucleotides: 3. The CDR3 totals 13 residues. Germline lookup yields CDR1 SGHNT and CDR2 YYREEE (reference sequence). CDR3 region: CAGGTSGTDTQYF. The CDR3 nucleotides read TGTGCCGGAGGGACTAGCGGCACAGATACGCAGTATTTT.

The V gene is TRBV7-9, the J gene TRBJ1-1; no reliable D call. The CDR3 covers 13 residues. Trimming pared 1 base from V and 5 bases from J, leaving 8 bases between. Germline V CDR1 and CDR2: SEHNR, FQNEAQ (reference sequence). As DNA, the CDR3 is TGTGCCAGCAGCTTAGGACCGCTTACTGAAGCTTTCTTT. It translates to CASSLGPLTEAFF.

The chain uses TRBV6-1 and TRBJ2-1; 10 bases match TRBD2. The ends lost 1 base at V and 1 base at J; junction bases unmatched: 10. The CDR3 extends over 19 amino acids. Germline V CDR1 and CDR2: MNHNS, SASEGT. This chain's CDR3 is CASSEGRVAGGSSYNEQFF. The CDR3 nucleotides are TGTGCCAGCAGTGAAGGGAGGGTAGCGGGAGGATCTTCCTACAATGAGCAGTTCTTC.

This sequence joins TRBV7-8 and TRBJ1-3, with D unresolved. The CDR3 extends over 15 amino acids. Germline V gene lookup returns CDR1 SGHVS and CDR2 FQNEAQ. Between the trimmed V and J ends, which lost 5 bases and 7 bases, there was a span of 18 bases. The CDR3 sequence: CASSLGGWRANTIYF. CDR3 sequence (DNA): TGTGCCAGCAGCCTTGGCGGATGGAGGGCGAACACCATATATTTT.

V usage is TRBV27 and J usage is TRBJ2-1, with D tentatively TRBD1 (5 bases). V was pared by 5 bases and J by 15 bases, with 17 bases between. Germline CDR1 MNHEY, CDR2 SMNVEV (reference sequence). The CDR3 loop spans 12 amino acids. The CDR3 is CASSPRDGLLFF. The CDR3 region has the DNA TGTGCCAGCAGTCCCAGGGATGGCCTGCTGTTCTTC.